This T cell receptor (beta chain) was identified during a study of blood T cell repertoires in COVID-19. On the study more broadly: Both acute and convalescent COVID-19 samples were obtained from the United States, Italy and Spain. In each case, the material was cDNA or gDNA derived from T cells, B-cell-depleted T cells, or PBMCs.

Seattle cases were enrolled at active infection and followed longitudinally. Trimming pared 5 bases from V and 7 bases from J, leaving 17 bases between. The CDR3 extends over 15 amino acids. Germline CDR1 and CDR2: SGHAT and FQNNGV. Using immunoSEQ multiplex PCR, the repertoire was profiled, and TCRdb retains in-frame clones only, with some absent. The data show approximately 70,000 clones, 91% seen once. This clonotype originated in a man between 40 and 49 years old with COVID-19, enrolled during active disease. Sequencing input: peripheral blood. The chain combines TRBV11-2 with TRBJ2-2; D is perhaps TRBD1 (6 bases). The CDR3 loop reads CASSQLQGLGGELFF. DNA of the CDR3: TGTGCCAGCAGCCAATTGCAGGGGTTGGGCGGGGAGCTGTTTTTT.